This TCR beta chain was recovered during a study of T cells and Merkel cell carcinoma outcomes. Study-wide findings and caveats: Repertoire plus T-cell density reportedly predicted Merkel cell carcinoma outcomes.

About this clone: What it binds is unknown.

Here immunoSEQ multiplex PCR was the method, and the copy in TCRdb shows in-frame clones only, minus some. The sample records roughly 11,000 clones, about 95% being singletons. This TCR was recovered from a human donor with Merkel cell carcinoma. Sequenced: tumor tissue from Merkel cell carcinoma.

The CDR3 sequence: CASSLGGTGSNYEQYF. In DNA form, the CDR3 reads TGTGCCAGCAGCTTAGGCGGGACAGGGAGCAACTACGAGCAGTACTTC. J is TRBJ2-7 and V is TRBV7-8; 9 nucleotides align to TRBD1. CDR1 SGHVS and CDR2 FQNEAQ come from the germline V gene. The CDR3 covers 16 residues. V lost 1 base, J lost 3 bases, and 7 bases stayed unmatched.